Listed here are 15 T cell receptor beta chains from one sample, sequenced in a study of CD8 T cells in ankylosing spondylitis. In TCRdb, the 5' RACE reads were re-called with MiXCR into one record per CDR3 protein. The data hold about 360,000 distinct CDR3 sequences, with approximately 22% observed a single time. Sequences were obtained from blood, either unsorted or a sorted T cell fraction (not recorded which). Every receptor here comes from a male donor with ankylosing spondylitis or in good health (not recorded which).

The rearrangement joins TRBV20-1 to TRBJ2-7; tentatively, D is TRBD2 (5 bases). There are 14 residues in the CDR3. Per germline, CDR1 DFQATT and CDR2 SNEGSKA (reference sequence). V was pared by 4 bases and J by 6 bases, with 19 bases between. This CDR3 is CSAIPPGGLLEQYF. Written as DNA, the CDR3 is TGCAGTGCTATACCCCCGGGCGGGTTGCTCGAGCAGTACTTC.

CDR3 protein: CASRETSGLYNEQFF. The CDR3 bases are TGTGCCAGCAGAGAGACTAGCGGGCTGTACAATGAGCAGTTCTTC. The chain joins TRBV12-3 or TRBV12-4 to TRBJ2-1; 10 nucleotides match TRBD2. The CDR3 has 15 amino acids. Unmatched junction bases numbered 6, after V lost 6 bases and J lost 4 bases.

This chain connects TRBV7-6 to TRBJ1-2, with D unclear. Germline CDR1 is SGHVS and CDR2 is FNYEAQ. The CDR3 runs 14 residues. Trimming removed 5 bases at V and 6 bases at J, with 16 bases between. In DNA, the CDR3 is TGTGCCAGCAGCACAAGTTTAGGAGGCGATGGCTACACCTTC. It yields the protein CASSTSLGGDGYTF. The variable domain in full, completed from reference TRBV7-6 and TRBJ1-2, reads GAGVSQSPRYKVTKRGQDVALRCDPISGHVSLYWYRQALGQGPEFLTYFNYEAQQDKSGLPNDRFSAERPEGSISTLTIQRTEQRDSAMYRCASSTSLGGDGYTFGSGTRLTVV.

This rearrangement joins TRBV29-1 to TRBJ2-7; 10 bases are a match to TRBD1. CDR3 length: 16 amino acids. V was clipped by 1 base and J by 4 bases; unmatched bases: 10. Germline assignment: CDR1 SQVTM and CDR2 ANQGSEA. The CDR3 nucleotides are TGCAGCGTTGAAGGGGACCGGGACAGGGGAATATACGAGCAGTACTTC. Translated: CSVEGDRDRGIYEQYF.

The rearrangement joins TRBV4-2 to TRBJ2-3, with 11 nucleotides matching TRBD1. The V gene end was trimmed by 4 bases and the J gene end by 4 bases; junction bases not matched to a gene: 10. The CDR3 spans 17 residues. CDR1 is LGHNA, CDR2 YNFKEQ, per germline. The CDR3 is CASSPAWTGGISDTQYF. CDR3 nucleotides: TGTGCCAGCAGCCCCGCTTGGACAGGGGGCATATCAGATACGCAGTATTTT.

The chain links TRBV6-1 to TRBJ1-1; D uncertain. The CDR3 sequence is 15 residues long. Germline V gene data show CDR1 as MNHNS and CDR2 as SASEGT. Trimming removed 5 bases from V and 0 bases from J, with 13 bases in between. CDR3 region: CASSPGEELNTEAFF. The CDR3, as DNA: TGTGCCAGCAGTCCCGGGGAGGAGTTGAACACTGAAGCTTTCTTT.

This clonotype was recorded a few times. The V call is TRBV12-3 or TRBV12-4, the J call TRBJ2-1, with D tentatively TRBD2 (5 bases). The CDR3 runs 14 residues. Trimming shortened V by 1 base and J by 6 bases, and 10 bases separated the two germline ends. CDR3 nucleotide sequence: TGTGCCAGCAGTTTAGGGGCTAGCTTCAATGAGCAGTTCTTC. Amino acids: CASSLGASFNEQFF.

This clonotype came up a few times. V gene TRBV7-9 combines with J gene TRBJ2-2; TRBD1 matches 8 bases. Germline V gene lookup returns CDR1 SEHNR and CDR2 FQNEAQ (reference sequence). The CDR3 length is 12 residues. J lost 7 bases, V lost 10 bases, and 5 bases had no gene match. DNA of the CDR3: TGTGCCATCAGGGGGCAAGTCGGGGAGCTGTTTTTT. As protein: CAIRGQVGELFF.

In this sample, this clonotype turned up a few times. The chain links TRBV12-3 or TRBV12-4 to TRBJ1-5, with TRBD1 matching 8 bases. The CDR3 sequence is 14 residues long. With V trimmed by 6 bases and J by 6 bases, 7 bases remained unmatched. The CDR3 region is CASSLQGASQPQHF. The CDR3 region has the DNA TGTGCCAGCAGCCTCCAGGGGGCAAGTCAGCCCCAGCATTTT.

This clonotype showed up just once. Here the CDR3 reads CASSLRGGMVNEQFF. The CDR3 DNA follows: TGTGCCAGCAGTTTACGGGGAGGAATGGTCAATGAGCAGTTCTTC. The chain links TRBV7-3 to TRBJ2-1, with D maybe TRBD2 (6 bases). Per the germline V gene, CDR1 is SGHTA and CDR2 is FQGTGA. This CDR3 is 15 amino acids long. V was trimmed by 6 bases and J by 6 bases, leaving 18 bases between them.

The rearrangement joins TRBV12-3 or TRBV12-4 to TRBJ2-3, with TRBD2 matching over 12 bases. There are 20 residues in the CDR3. The ends lost 3 bases at V and 0 bases at J; junction bases unmatched: 13. The CDR3 DNA follows: TGTGCCAGCAGTTTTATGGCCCCTAGCGGGGGGGAAACTAGCACAGATACGCAGTATTTT. Protein sequence: CASSFMAPSGGETSTDTQYF.

This clonotype was seen more than once but under ten times. This chain connects TRBV12-3 or TRBV12-4 to TRBJ2-1; 8 bases line up with TRBD1. CDR3 length: 12 residues. V trimming: 6 bases; J trimming: 8 bases; junction bases outside the gene matches: 3. Here the CDR3 reads CASRPQGDEQFF. DNA of the CDR3: TGTGCCAGCAGACCACAGGGGGATGAGCAGTTCTTC.

The chain carries TRBV29-1 and TRBJ2-5, with D perhaps matching TRBD1 (6 bases). In germline, CDR1 is SQVTM, CDR2 ANQGSEA. V was cut by 1 base and J by 4 bases, with 16 bases left in between. This CDR3 contains 15 residues. For the CDR3, the DNA is TGCAGCGTTGAAGCCGATTTACAGGGCCCAGAGACCCAGTACTTC. Encoded protein: CSVEADLQGPETQYF.

In this sample, this clonotype turned up a few times. The chain couples TRBV5-1 to TRBJ2-7, with D hard to call. V was shortened by 4 bases and J by 6 bases, with 11 bases between the two germline ends. The CDR3 sequence is 12 residues long. CDR1 SGHRS and CDR2 YFSETQ come from the germline V gene. The CDR3 sequence is CASSPAPSEQYF. In DNA, the CDR3 is TGCGCCAGCAGCCCGGCGCCCTCCGAGCAGTACTTC.

In this sample, this clonotype turned up many times. V usage is TRBV6-6 and J usage is TRBJ2-7, with unresolved D. Looked up from germline, CDR1 is MNHNY and CDR2 is SVGAGI (reference sequence). This CDR3 spans 12 amino acids. The V and J ends lost 5 bases and 3 bases respectively, with 8 bases between them. CDR3 sequence: CASSPWIYEQYF. For the CDR3, the DNA is TGTGCCAGCAGTCCCTGGATCTACGAGCAGTACTTC.